These 3 T cell receptor beta chains share one sample of origin, sequenced in a study of T-cell memory formation after mild COVID-19. In TCRdb, the 5' RACE reads were re-called with MiXCR into one record per CDR3 protein. The table includes 210,000 or so distinct CDR3 sequences, more than 9% detected once. What was sequenced was PBMCs or a T cell subset sorted from them (not recorded which). These TCRs come from a man aged 18 to 30 who had mild COVID-19 (a few samples of this study predate the infection). Cell type and time point are not known.

The sample holds many counts of this clonotype. The V and J genes are TRBV10-3 and TRBJ1-1; a possible D gene is TRBD1 (6 bases). This CDR3 has 14 residues. The V gene lost 11 bases and the J gene lost 6 bases, with 22 bases spanning the gap. Germline V gives CDR1 ENHRY, CDR2 SYGVKD. CDR3 in amino acids: CAVAGTSSGAEAFF. The CDR3 DNA is TGTGCCGTTGCCGGGACATCCTCAGGCGCTGAAGCTTTCTTT.

The chain is built from TRBV5-1 and TRBJ2-3; a weak D match, TRBD2 (6 bases). Germline CDR1 SGHRS, CDR2 YFSETQ. This CDR3 spans 17 amino acids. V shed 4 bases and J shed 3 bases, with 21 bases lying between them. The DNA for the CDR3 is TGCGCCAGCAGCGGCCCGTCAAAGGCAGGGAGGACAGATACGCAGTATTTT. The encoded protein is CASSGPSKAGRTDTQYF.

This chain joins TRBV7-8 and TRBJ2-2, with no clear D. V lost 5 bases and J 4 bases, leaving 8 bases between the germline ends. There are 13 residues in the CDR3. Germline V lookup: CDR1 SGHVS, CDR2 FQNEAQ. In nucleotides, the CDR3 is TGTGCCAGCAGCCCTGATTTCACCGGGGAGCTGTTTTTT. This gives the protein CASSPDFTGELFF.